This entry lists 20 T cell receptor beta chains sequenced from one sample in a study of identical twins. Using its own MiXCR run on the 5' RACE reads, TCRdb lists one record per CDR3 protein. The table has about 330,000 distinct CDR3 sequences, around 12% seen once. These data were likewise used in another study, on yellow fever vaccine responses in identical twins.

The sequenced sample consisted of CD8+ T cells sorted from blood. These receptors originate from a woman aged 18 to 35 in good health.

The chain is built from TRBV2 and TRBJ2-3; 7 bases align to TRBD2. The CDR3 has 18 residues. Looked up from germline, CDR1 is SNHLY and CDR2 is FYNNEI. Trimming removed 5 bases from V and 2 bases from J; junction bases left unmatched: 16. The CDR3, as DNA: TGTGCCAGCAGTACCCGGGGCCTAGCGGCCCGATACACAGATACGCAGTATTTT. Translating it yields CASSTRGLAARYTDTQYF.

The CDR3: CASSPDRGRTGELFF. CDR3 nucleotides: TGTGCCAGCAGCCCGGACAGGGGAAGGACCGGGGAGCTGTTTTTT. The V call is TRBV7-6, the J call TRBJ2-2; 9 nucleotides match TRBD1. The V gene's germline CDR1 is SGHVS and CDR2 FNYEAQ. The CDR3 is 15 amino acids. Trimming removed 5 bases from V and 5 bases from J; junction bases left unmatched: 6. Variable domain in full (rest from reference TRBV7-6 and TRBJ2-2): GAGVSQSPRYKVTKRGQDVALRCDPISGHVSLYWYRQALGQGPEFLTYFNYEAQQDKSGLPNDRFSAERPEGSISTLTIQRTEQRDSAMYRCASSPDRGRTGELFFGEGSRLTVL.

The table lists this clonotype with a few counts. This chain uses TRBV9 with TRBJ2-3; weak D call: TRBD1 (5 bases). The V end was cut by 0 bases, the J end by 2 bases, with 13 bases between. The CDR3 totals 16 residues. Germline V gives CDR1 SGDLS, CDR2 YYNGEE. CDR3 sequence (DNA): TGTGCCAGCAGCGTAGTTGGGGCGGAGACCACAGATACGCAGTATTTT. It codes for CASSVVGAETTDTQYF.

This clonotype occurred once. V gene TRBV6-2 or TRBV6-3 combines with J gene TRBJ2-1, with 8 positions matching TRBD2. CDR1 MNHEY and CDR2 SVGEGT come from the germline V gene. Germline trimming cut 6 bases from V and 8 bases from J; bases unmatched to any gene: 15. The CDR3 totals 16 residues. CDR3 protein: CASSLRTSGLWDEQFF. The CDR3 DNA reads TGTGCCAGCAGCCTCCGTACTAGCGGCCTCTGGGATGAGCAGTTCTTC.

In its sample, this clonotype was seen a few times. The chain recombines TRBV2 with TRBJ2-2; D might be TRBD1 (5 bases). The germline V gene encodes CDR1 SNHLY and CDR2 FYNNEI. There are 14 residues in the CDR3. V was cut by 4 bases and J by 5 bases, with 11 bases left in between. For the CDR3, the DNA is TGTGCCAGCAGTGTTGGGGCTTTTACCGGGGAGCTGTTTTTT. This codes for CASSVGAFTGELFF.

This clonotype was found many times. The V gene is TRBV29-1, the J gene TRBJ2-1; 8 bases map to TRBD2. CDR1 and CDR2 from the germline V gene are SQVTM and ANQGSEA. The V and J ends lost 4 bases and 10 bases, in that order; junction bases with no gene match: 12. The CDR3 has 14 amino acids. The CDR3 DNA reads as TGCAGCGTTGCCCCCGGACTAGCTAGCTCCGAGCAGTTCTTC. The encoded protein is CSVAPGLASSEQFF.

Only a few counts were recorded for this clonotype. This chain connects TRBV25-1 to TRBJ2-1, with D tentatively TRBD1 or TRBD2 (5 bases each). The V end was cut by 1 base, the J end by 5 bases, with 9 bases between. The germline V gene has CDR1 MGHDK and CDR2 SYGVNS. This CDR3 is 14 amino acids long. The CDR3 spells CASSELGTHNEQFF. The DNA for the CDR3 is TGTGCCAGCAGTGAATTAGGGACCCACAATGAGCAGTTCTTC. Looking up the rest from reference TRBV25-1 and TRBJ2-1 gives the full variable domain: EADIYQTPRYLVIGTGKKITLECSQTMGHDKMYWYQQDPGMELHLIHYSYGVNSTEKGDLSSESTVSRIRTEHFPLTLESARPSHTSQYLCASSELGTHNEQFFGPGTRLTVL.

There are a few counts of this clonotype. The rearrangement joins TRBV11-2 to TRBJ2-3; D gene unclear. Germline CDR1 reads SGHAT; CDR2 reads FQNNGV. CDR3 length: 18 amino acids. V dropped 1 base and J dropped 0 bases, with 17 bases sitting between them. CDR3 bases: TGTGCCAGCAGCTTAGGATCCTCCCTTGACCGGAGCACAGATACGCAGTATTTT. Translation: CASSLGSSLDRSTDTQYF.

The genes are TRBV20-1 and TRBJ1-4, with no clear D. CDR3 length equals 12 residues. Germline CDR1 reads DFQATT; CDR2 reads SNEGSKA (reference sequence). V was cut by 0 bases and J by 8 bases, with 7 bases left in between. CDR3 bases: TGCAGTGCTAGAGACAGTGAGGAAAAACTGTTTTTT. This translates into CSARDSEEKLFF.

In this sample, this clonotype turned up once. V and J are TRBV19 and TRBJ1-2; no clear D gene. The germline V and J ends were trimmed by 3 bases and 0 bases, with 5 bases remaining between them. The CDR3 contains 13 residues. Germline V CDR1 and CDR2: LNHDA, SQIVND (reference sequence). The CDR3 loop is CASSIWTNYGYTF. CDR3 DNA sequence: TGTGCCAGTAGTATTTGGACTAACTATGGCTACACCTTC.

Here the CDR3 reads CATSDKNTGELFF. The CDR3 DNA is TGTGCCACCTCGGACAAGAACACCGGGGAGCTGTTTTTT. The chain joins TRBV7-6 to TRBJ2-2; D might be TRBD1 (5 bases). The germline CDR1 and CDR2 sequences are SGHVS and FNYEAQ. V lost 10 bases, J lost 1 base, and 10 bases lay in between. The CDR3 has 13 residues. Variable domain in full (rest from reference TRBV7-6 and TRBJ2-2): GAGVSQSPRYKVTKRGQDVALRCDPISGHVSLYWYRQALGQGPEFLTYFNYEAQQDKSGLPNDRFSAERPEGSISTLTIQRTEQRDSAMYRCATSDKNTGELFFGEGSRLTVL.

The V gene is TRBV15, the J gene TRBJ2-1; unclear D gene. The germline gives CDR1 LNHNV, CDR2 YYDKDF (reference sequence). Trimming took off 2 bases at V and 2 bases at J, with 10 bases between the two ends. The CDR3 has 15 residues. The CDR3 sequence: CATSRQGPPYNEQFF. The CDR3 DNA sequence: TGTGCCACCAGCAGACAAGGACCCCCCTACAATGAGCAGTTCTTC.

The V call is TRBV12-5, the J call TRBJ1-5; D is unresolved. The CDR3 covers 11 residues. The V gene's germline CDR1 is LGHNT and CDR2 FRNRAP. Trimming pared 5 bases from V and 7 bases from J, leaving 6 bases between. In nucleotides, the CDR3 is TGTGCTAGTGGTAACTCCCAGCCCCAGCATTTT. This translates into CASGNSQPQHF. The full variable domain, completed using reference TRBV12-5 and TRBJ1-5, is DARVTQTPRHKVTEMGQEVTMRCQPILGHNTVFWYRQTMMQGLELLAYFRNRAPLDDSGMPKDRFSAEMPDATLATLKIQPSEPRDSAVYFCASGNSQPQHFGDGTRLSIL.

This clonotype was counted only a few times. The CDR3: CASSLELAGATDTQYF. The CDR3 DNA reads as TGCGCCAGCAGCTTGGAGCTAGCGGGGGCCACAGATACGCAGTATTTT. The chain uses TRBV5-1 and TRBJ2-3; 10 positions match TRBD2. Germline CDR1 and CDR2: SGHRS and YFSETQ. CDR3 length: 16 amino acids. After removal of 0 bases from V and 2 bases from J, the junction contained 3 bases not matched to a gene.

The chain employs TRBV2 and TRBJ2-7; D gene unclear. Germline V gene sequence: CDR1 SNHLY, CDR2 FYNNEI. This CDR3 comprises 17 residues. With 3 bases removed from V and 6 bases from J, the gap between germline ends came to 24 bases. In nucleotides, the CDR3 is TGTGCCAGCAGTGATTTCGGGCGGCGGACCCACGAGATCGAGCAGTACGTC. Translated: CASSDFGRRTHEIEQYV.

Only a few counts were recorded for this clonotype. The chain couples TRBV20-1 to TRBJ2-1; 7 nucleotides agree with TRBD1. Losses at the gene ends were 0 bases for V and 5 bases for J; bases not matched to a gene: 4. The CDR3 length is 14 residues. Germline V gene lookup returns CDR1 DFQATT and CDR2 SNEGSKA (reference sequence). CDR3 DNA sequence: TGCAGTGCTAGAGACGGGACAGAAAACAATGAGCAGTTCTTC. It codes for CSARDGTENNEQFF.

In its sample, this clonotype was seen a few times. The chain uses TRBV3-1 and TRBJ2-1, with TRBD1 matching 7 bases. The junction had 10 bases not matched to a gene; V was cut back by 5 bases and J by 0 bases. The CDR3 runs to 17 residues. The germline CDR1 and CDR2 sequences are LGHDT and YNNKEL (reference sequence). Written as DNA, the CDR3 is TGTGCCAGCAGCAAGCTGGACAGGCCCCGCTCCTACAATGAGCAGTTCTTC. Translation gives CASSKLDRPRSYNEQFF.

This clonotype was found a few times. V gene TRBV20-1 combines with J gene TRBJ2-7; TRBD2 agrees at 13 bases. The CDR3 sequence is 18 residues long. J lost 4 bases, V lost 0 bases, and 12 bases had no gene match. Looked up from germline, CDR1 is DFQATT and CDR2 is SNEGSKA (reference sequence). The DNA of the CDR3 is TGCAGTGCTAGAGATCTTGGGACTAGCGGGAATTCGGGGTACGAGCAGTACTTC. This encodes CSARDLGTSGNSGYEQYF.

The rearrangement joins TRBV7-9 to TRBJ2-7; 8 nucleotides match TRBD1. J gave up 3 bases and V 1 base, and 8 bases lay outside the gene matches. Per the germline V gene, CDR1 is SEHNR and CDR2 is FQNEAQ (reference sequence). This CDR3 is 16 amino acids long. CDR3 loop: CASSLVRGQDHYEQYF. The CDR3 nucleotides are TGTGCCAGCAGCTTAGTTAGGGGACAGGACCACTACGAGCAGTACTTC.

This clonotype was counted a few times. The V gene is TRBV24-1, the J gene TRBJ2-5, with 9 bases matching TRBD1. CDR1 is KGHDR and CDR2 is SFDVKD in the germline V gene. The CDR3 has 13 residues. The V and J ends lost 10 bases and 5 bases, in that order; junction bases with no gene match: 7. The CDR3: CATMGQGTETQYF. The CDR3 DNA reads as TGTGCCACGATGGGACAGGGTACGGAGACCCAGTACTTC.